This T cell receptor (beta chain) originates from a study of blood T cell repertoires in COVID-19. Study overall: Researchers got acute and convalescent COVID-19 samples from the United States, Italy and Spain.

How the authors handled the data: Nucleated cell counts were estimated from reference gene primer amplification. The table came from immunoSEQ multiplex PCR; TCRdb's copy has only in-frame clones and leaves some out. That table supplies the V and J calls and clone size; D and trimming were determined from the DNA. The profile shows 240,000 or so clones, around four fifths of them singletons. CDR1 is KGHSH and CDR2 is LQKENI in the germline V gene. Trimming removed 1 base from V and 5 bases from J; junction bases left unmatched: 8. This CDR3 has 16 amino acids. The rearrangement joins TRBV18 to TRBJ1-2; 9 bases agree with TRBD1. Sequenced material: peripheral blood. This clonotype was sampled from a woman aged 55-70 years with active or convalescent COVID-19. For the CDR3, the DNA is TGTGCCAGCTCACCACTGGGACAGGGTACAACGTATGGCTACACCTTC. It codes for CASSPLGQGTTYGYTF.